These T cell receptor beta chains were read from a single sample in a study of blood T cell repertoires in COVID-19. Clones were read by immunoSEQ multiplex PCR, and TCRdb kept only the in-frame ones, dropping some. The sample lists about 150,000 clones; approximately 84% were seen once. The sequenced sample consisted of peripheral blood. These receptor sequences come from a man younger than 35 with active or convalescent COVID-19. Both conserved end residues are part of each CDR3. D genes are given only for firm matches. Size tells how often a clone was seen (once, few, many) or the class of an expanded clone, and some rows leave it out.

d_gene	v_gene	abundance	len	j_gene	CDR3aa	CDR3nt
TRBD1	TRBV5-6	once	16	TRBJ1-2	CASSLGRPGQGGGYTF	TGTGCCAGCAGCTTGGGGCGTCCGGGACAGGGTGGTGGCTACACCTTC
NA	TRBV14	few	13	TRBJ1-1	CASSLTRQDKAFF	TGTGCCAGCAGCCTAACCAGACAGGATAAAGCTTTCTTT
TRBD1	TRBV11-2	few	16	TRBJ1-5	CASSLSWQGANQPQHF	TGTGCCAGCAGCTTAAGTTGGCAGGGGGCCAATCAGCCCCAGCATTTT
TRBD2	TRBV5-1	few	15	TRBJ2-5	CASSPTGGLRETQYF	TGCGCCAGCAGCCCAACGGGGGGGCTTCGAGAGACCCAGTACTTC
TRBD2	TRBV6-2/TRBV6-3	NA	16	TRBJ2-5	CASSYSSGRAQETQYF	TGTGCCAGCAGTTACAGTAGCGGGAGGGCCCAAGAGACCCAGTACTTC
TRBD1	TRBV27	NA	14	TRBJ1-5	CASRGTGGFQPQHF	TGTGCCAGCAGGGGAACAGGGGGCTTTCAGCCCCAGCATTTT
TRBD2	TRBV29-1	NA	15	TRBJ2-3	CSVGGGLGQPDTQYF	TGCAGCGTTGGAGGGGGACTAGGTCAGCCAGATACGCAGTATTTT
NA	TRBV19	NA	16	TRBJ1-2	CASSIADRSTNYGYTF	TGTGCCAGTAGTATAGCGGACAGATCCACTAACTATGGCTACACCTTC
TRBD2	TRBV7-8	few	15	TRBJ2-3	CASSLGTSGADTQYF	TGTGCCAGCAGCTTAGGGACTAGCGGGGCAGATACGCAGTATTTT
TRBD1	TRBV7-8	NA	17	TRBJ1-6	CASSSSINRGSDSPLHF	TGTGCCAGCAGCTCGTCAATAAACAGGGGAAGTGATTCACCCCTCCACTTT
NA	TRBV7-2	NA	12	TRBJ2-1	CASSPAGNEQFF	TGTGCCAGCAGCCCAGCAGGCAATGAGCAGTTCTTC
NA	TRBV6-2/TRBV6-3	NA	14	TRBJ1-5	CASSSVRGDQPQHF	TGTGCCAGCAGTTCGGTAAGGGGCGATCAGCCCCAGCATTTT
TRBD1	TRBV5-1	NA	15	TRBJ1-1	CASSLWTGWGTEAFF	TGCGCCAGCAGCTTGTGGACAGGGTGGGGCACTGAAGCTTTCTTT
TRBD1	TRBV4-2	NA	15	TRBJ2-5	CASSQRQGAGETQYF	TGTGCCAGCAGCCAAAGGCAGGGGGCGGGAGAGACCCAGTACTTC
TRBD1	TRBV30	NA	13	TRBJ1-1	CATIGQGNTEAFF	TGTGCCACCATCGGACAGGGAAACACTGAAGCTTTCTTT
TRBD1	TRBV28	NA	14	TRBJ1-4	CASSRQGYNEKLFF	TGTGCCAGCTCTAGACAGGGTTATAATGAAAAACTGTTTTTT
TRBD1	TRBV7-3	few	17	TRBJ2-2	CASSLTLGQGATGELFF	TGTGCCAGCAGCTTAACCCTCGGACAGGGGGCGACCGGGGAGCTGTTTTTT
NA	TRBV18	NA	22	TRBJ2-5	CASSPLDRVLAGGRSTKETQYF	TGTGCCAGCTCACCCCTGGACAGGGTCTTGGCGGGAGGGCGATCAACTAAAGAGACCCAGTACTTC
TRBD1	TRBV10-3	NA	14	TRBJ2-7	CAITRDRGPYEQYF	TGTGCCATCACCAGGGACAGGGGGCCCTACGAGCAGTACTTC
TRBD1	TRBV2	NA	14	TRBJ2-7	CAIRGTGSSYEQYF	TGTGCCATCCGCGGGACAGGGTCTTCCTACGAGCAGTACTTC
NA	TRBV4-1	NA	15	TRBJ2-2	CASSRPTGSGGELFF	TGCGCCAGCAGCCGTCCGACAGGTTCCGGCGGGGAGCTGTTTTTT
TRBD1	TRBV5-8	NA	20	TRBJ1-5	CASSGTGTGSSLSGNQPQHF	TGTGCCAGCAGCGGAACCGGGACAGGTTCTAGTCTTTCGGGCAATCAGCCCCAGCATTTT
TRBD1	TRBV7-2	NA	14	TRBJ1-4	CASSSWTGREKLFF	TGTGCCAGCAGCTCCTGGACAGGGCGGGAAAAACTGTTTTTT
NA	TRBV5-1	NA	14	TRBJ1-1	CASSKGHMNTEAFF	TGCGCCAGCAGCAAGGGACACATGAACACTGAAGCTTTCTTT
TRBD2	TRBV5-1	NA	15	TRBJ2-2	CASSTLAGDTGELFF	TGCGCCAGCAGCACACTAGCGGGGGACACCGGGGAGCTGTTTTTT
TRBD1	TRBV4-1	few	17	TRBJ2-1	CASSRRPGQVSHNEQFF	TGCGCCAGCAGCCGAAGACCGGGACAGGTTTCCCACAATGAGCAGTTCTTC
TRBD1	TRBV24-1	NA	17	TRBJ2-1	CATSDRVTGARYNEQFF	TGTGCCACCAGTGATCGGGTTACAGGGGCCCGCTACAATGAGCAGTTCTTC
NA	TRBV23-1	NA	19	TRBJ1-6	CASSQWRGPAFNVNSPLHF	TGCGCCAGCAGTCAATGGAGAGGGCCGGCTTTCAATGTGAATTCACCCCTCCACTTT
NA	TRBV9	few	14	TRBJ1-2	CASSVVGRNYGYTF	TGTGCCAGCAGCGTAGTAGGCAGGAACTATGGCTACACCTTC
NA	TRBV10-3	NA	13	TRBJ1-3	CAISGQSGNTIYF	TGTGCCATCAGTGGACAATCTGGAAACACCATATATTTT
TRBD1	TRBV2	NA	14	TRBJ2-7	CASSDWTGTYEQYF	TGTGCCAGCAGTGATTGGACAGGGACCTACGAGCAGTACTTC
TRBD1	TRBV28	NA	13	TRBJ2-7	CASTRQGAYEQYF	TGTGCCAGCACGAGACAGGGGGCCTACGAGCAGTACTTC
NA	TRBV28	NA	18	TRBJ2-7	CASSSPTGRDGLNYEQYF	TGTGCCAGCAGTTCCCCGACTGGGCGGGATGGGCTGAACTACGAGCAGTACTTC
NA	TRBV6-2/TRBV6-3	NA	12	TRBJ1-4	CASSSTAEKLFF	TGTGCCAGCAGTTCCACCGCGGAAAAACTGTTTTTT
NA	TRBV7-9	few	15	TRBJ1-3	CASSFRDSRRNTIYF	TGTGCCAGCAGCTTCCGGGACTCAAGACGAAACACCATATATTTT
TRBD1	TRBV4-1	NA	15	TRBJ1-1	CASSRMTGLDTEAFF	TGCGCCAGCAGCCGAATGACAGGGTTGGACACTGAAGCTTTCTTT
TRBD1	TRBV2	NA	15	TRBJ1-3	CASRRQGVNGNTIYF	TGTGCCAGCAGGAGACAGGGGGTAAATGGAAACACCATATATTTT